Each of the 16 T cell receptor beta chains below was sequenced from the same sample in a study of T-cell memory formation after mild COVID-19. Using its own MiXCR run on the 5' RACE reads, TCRdb lists one record per CDR3 protein. The repertoire includes fewer than 60,000 distinct CDR3 sequences, 28% of them detected once, and roughly 44% sits in the top ten. Sequencing was done on a sample of PBMCs or a T cell subset sorted from them (not recorded which). All receptors come from a man aged 18 to 29 who had mild COVID-19 (a few samples of this study predate the infection). Cell type and time point are not known.

The genes are TRBV5-1 and TRBJ2-5; D not resolved. This CDR3 is built from 14 residues. Germline CDR1 is SGHRS and CDR2 is YFSETQ. Trimming took 0 bases from V and 2 from J, leaving 8 bases between them. The CDR3 region is CASSLASGQETQYF. The CDR3 DNA follows: TGCGCCAGCAGCTTGGCGTCCGGGCAAGAGACCCAGTACTTC.

In this sample, this clonotype turned up many times. The J gene is TRBJ2-3, the V gene TRBV6-6, with a tentative D call TRBD2 (6 bases). V gave up 8 bases and J gave up 0 bases, with 15 bases separating them. The CDR3 runs 15 residues. Germline V lookup: CDR1 MNHNY, CDR2 SVGAGI (reference sequence). CDR3 amino acids: CASPRGLPSTDTQYF. The CDR3 nucleotides read TGTGCCAGCCCCCGCGGACTACCGAGCACAGATACGCAGTATTTT.

This chain connects TRBV7-2 to TRBJ2-1; TRBD2 aligns across 8 bases. V shed 5 bases, J shed 5 bases, and the junction held 5 bases outside the gene matches. Germline CDR1 SGHTA, CDR2 FQGNSA. The CDR3 has 14 residues. The CDR3 loop is CASSPGLAHNEQFF. DNA of the CDR3: TGTGCCAGCAGCCCAGGACTAGCCCACAATGAGCAGTTCTTC.

This clonotype was observed a few times. The chain couples TRBV20-1 to TRBJ2-4, with 8 bases identical to TRBD1. Trimming cost V 6 bases and J 5 bases; bases outside gene matches: 6. CDR1 and CDR2 (germline): DFQATT, SNEGSKA (reference sequence). The CDR3 consists of 13 residues. The DNA of the CDR3 is TGCAGTGCGCAACAGGGGGTCGAAAACATTCAGTACTTC. Amino acid sequence: CSAQQGVENIQYF.

This clonotype turned up a few times. The rearrangement joins TRBV20-1 to TRBJ1-2; unclear D gene. With 0 bases removed from V and 2 bases from J, the gap between germline ends came to 10 bases. Looked up from germline, CDR1 is DFQATT and CDR2 is SNEGSKA (reference sequence). CDR3 length: 14 amino acids. In nucleotides, the CDR3 is TGCAGTGCTAGAGACAGAATATTAAACTATGGCTACACCTTC. This encodes CSARDRILNYGYTF.

The chain is built from TRBV14 and TRBJ2-1; no clear D. The CDR3 contains 14 residues. Germline values: CDR1 SGHDN, CDR2 FVKESK. V was shortened by 1 base and J by 6 bases, with 10 bases between the two germline ends. The chain's CDR3 is CASSQVVRINEQFF. Here the CDR3 DNA reads TGTGCCAGCAGCCAAGTTGTCAGAATCAATGAGCAGTTCTTC.

The rearrangement joins TRBV2 to TRBJ2-3; D is tentatively TRBD1 or TRBD2 (5 bases each). V lost 5 bases, J lost 4 bases, and 16 bases lay in between. This CDR3 has 15 residues. CDR1 is SNHLY and CDR2 is FYNNEI in the germline V gene. The CDR3 DNA reads TGTGCCAGCAGTCAGACTGGGGGTCGAGCAGATACGCAGTATTTT. Protein sequence: CASSQTGGRADTQYF.

The J gene is TRBJ1-4, the V gene TRBV3-1; 7 bases agree with TRBD1. Unmatched junction bases numbered 3, after V lost 0 bases and J lost 8 bases. Germline V lookup: CDR1 LGHDT, CDR2 YNNKEL (reference sequence). This CDR3 spans 14 amino acids. CDR3 DNA: TGTGCCAGCAGCCAAGAGACAGGGCAAGAAAAACTGTTTTTT. Translation gives CASSQETGQEKLFF.

The V gene is TRBV27, the J gene TRBJ2-2, with D possibly TRBD2 on 7 matching bases. CDR3 size: 15 residues. Germline CDR1 and CDR2: MNHEY and SMNVEV (reference sequence). V shed 8 bases and J shed 3 bases, with 16 bases lying between them. CDR3 bases: TGTGCCAGCGGGTTCACGGGGGGCTACACCGGGGAGCTGTTTTTT. It specifies CASGFTGGYTGELFF.

V usage is TRBV15 and J usage is TRBJ2-2; D is perhaps TRBD2 (5 bases). From germline, CDR1 is LNHNV and CDR2 YYDKDF (reference sequence). The CDR3 runs 20 residues. Trimming removed 0 bases at V and 5 bases at J, with 25 bases between. CDR3 sequence reads: CATSRDVEVLSSRGTGELFF. Here the CDR3 DNA reads TGTGCCACCAGCAGAGATGTAGAGGTGTTGTCCAGCAGAGGGACCGGGGAGCTGTTTTTT.

This clonotype was seen at least ten times. The chain carries TRBV27 and TRBJ2-5; D may correspond to TRBD1 or TRBD2 (5 bases each). V lost 6 bases to trimming and J lost 7 bases, with 15 bases between them. Germline values: CDR1 MNHEY, CDR2 SMNVEV (reference sequence). The CDR3 is 13 amino acids. The CDR3 spells CASRGTADMTQYF. The CDR3 nucleotides read TGTGCCAGCAGGGGGACCGCCGATATGACCCAGTACTTC.

V usage is TRBV7-9 and J usage is TRBJ1-1; D may be TRBD1 (5 bases). CDR3 length: 14 residues. V was shortened by 2 bases and J by 8 bases, with 15 bases between the two germline ends. The germline CDR1 and CDR2 sequences are SEHNR and FQNEAQ (reference sequence). CDR3 loop: CASSLTDSDSEAFF. In nucleotides, the CDR3 is TGTGCCAGCAGCTTAACAGATAGTGACAGCGAAGCTTTCTTT. Drawing the rest from reference TRBV7-9 and TRBJ1-1, the complete variable domain is DTGVSQNPRHKITKRGQNVTFRCDPISEHNRLYWYRQTLGQGPEFLTYFQNEAQLEKSRLLSDRFSAERPKGSFSTLEIQRTEQGDSAMYLCASSLTDSDSEAFFGQGTRLTVV.

In its sample, this clonotype was seen a few times. The chain is built from TRBV11-2 and TRBJ2-1; 10 nucleotides align to TRBD2. The CDR3 covers 17 residues. V shed 1 base and J 0 bases; nucleotides not matched to a gene: 3. Germline CDR1 SGHAT, CDR2 FQNNGV. DNA of the CDR3: TGTGCCAGCAGCTTAGGGACTAGCGGAGCCTCCTACAATGAGCAGTTCTTC. Protein product: CASSLGTSGASYNEQFF.

The chain is built from TRBV3-1 and TRBJ2-7; TRBD2 matches at 11 bases. Per the germline V gene, CDR1 is LGHDT and CDR2 is YNNKEL (reference sequence). Trimming took 4 bases from V and 3 from J; bases not matched to a gene: 5. The CDR3 runs 15 residues. The DNA of the CDR3 is TGTGCCAGCAGCCCCCCGGGACTAGCGGTCTACGAGCAGTACTTC. This sequence encodes CASSPPGLAVYEQYF.

This clonotype was detected a few times. The chain uses TRBV7-8 and TRBJ2-1, with D possibly TRBD2 on 5 matching bases. Trimming pared 5 bases from V and 0 bases from J, leaving 8 bases between. The germline gives CDR1 SGHVS, CDR2 FQNEAQ. CDR3 length: 14 amino acids. The CDR3 coding sequence is TGTGCCAGCAGCACCACTAGCTCCTACAATGAGCAGTTCTTC. This codes for CASSTTSSYNEQFF.

This clonotype has more than one count but fewer than ten. The J gene is TRBJ2-7, the V gene TRBV27, with 7 positions matching TRBD2. CDR3 length equals 14 residues. Germline assignment: CDR1 MNHEY and CDR2 SMNVEV (reference sequence). Trimming removed 4 bases from V and 2 bases from J; junction bases left unmatched: 5. DNA of the CDR3: TGTGCCAGCAGTTCGTCTAGCGGAGCCTACGAGCAGTACTTC. It encodes CASSSSSGAYEQYF.